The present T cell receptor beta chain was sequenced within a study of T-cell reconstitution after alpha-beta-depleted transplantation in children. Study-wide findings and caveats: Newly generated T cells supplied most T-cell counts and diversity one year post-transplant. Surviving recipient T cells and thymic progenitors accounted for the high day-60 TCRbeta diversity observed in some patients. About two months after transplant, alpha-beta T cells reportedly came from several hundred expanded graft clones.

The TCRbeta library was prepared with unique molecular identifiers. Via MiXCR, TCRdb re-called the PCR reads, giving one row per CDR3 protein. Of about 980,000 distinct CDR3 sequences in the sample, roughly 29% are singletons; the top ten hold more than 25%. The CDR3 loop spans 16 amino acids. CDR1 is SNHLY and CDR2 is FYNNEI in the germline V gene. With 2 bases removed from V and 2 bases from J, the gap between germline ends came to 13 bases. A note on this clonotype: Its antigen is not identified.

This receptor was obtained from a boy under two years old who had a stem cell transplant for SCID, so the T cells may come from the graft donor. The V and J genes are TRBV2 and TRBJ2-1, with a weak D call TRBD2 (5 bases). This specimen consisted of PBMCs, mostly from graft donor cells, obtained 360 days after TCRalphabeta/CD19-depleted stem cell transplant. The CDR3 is CASSELLREAYNEQFF. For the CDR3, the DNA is TGTGCCAGCAGTGAATTACTGAGGGAAGCCTACAATGAGCAGTTCTTC.